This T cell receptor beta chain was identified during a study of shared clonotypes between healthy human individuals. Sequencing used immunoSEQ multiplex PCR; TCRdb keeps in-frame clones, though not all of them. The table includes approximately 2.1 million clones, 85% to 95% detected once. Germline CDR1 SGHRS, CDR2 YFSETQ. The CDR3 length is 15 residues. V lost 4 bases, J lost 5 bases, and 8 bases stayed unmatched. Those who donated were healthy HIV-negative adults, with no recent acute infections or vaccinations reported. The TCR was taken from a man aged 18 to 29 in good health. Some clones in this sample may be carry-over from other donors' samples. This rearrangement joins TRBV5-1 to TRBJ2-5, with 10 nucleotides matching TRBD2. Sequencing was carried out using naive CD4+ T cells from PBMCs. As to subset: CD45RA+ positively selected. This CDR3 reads CASSLGLADFETQYF. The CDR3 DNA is TGCGCCAGCAGCCTTGGACTAGCGGATTTCGAGACCCAGTACTTC.